This T cell receptor (beta chain) was observed in a study of cytomegalovirus exposure and HLA in healthy donors. Germline CDR1 is LNHDA and CDR2 is SQIVND (reference sequence). V lost 6 bases and J 0 bases, leaving 12 bases between the germline ends. CDR3 length: 16 residues. General observations from the study: It was reported in a later analysis that an Asian-associated ancestry cluster showed fewer N-insertions than the 666-donor mean. In a later analysis, TCR association rates varied by HLA locus: DRB1 most, HLA-C fewest. What a later analysis showed was that several of the most significant clusters appeared linked to common viral pathogens.

To note about this clone: Antigen specificity is unknown.

PCR used 60 Vbeta primers and 13 Jbeta primers. The repertoire was sequenced with immunoSEQ multiplex PCR; TCRdb's copy has only in-frame clones and lacks some. The sample holds tens of thousands of clones; about four fifths are singletons and the top ten take roughly 2.3%. The clonotype originates from a woman aged 50 to 60 in good health and CMV-seronegative. J is TRBJ1-6 and V is TRBV19; D gene unclear. The specimen sequenced was PBMCs. CDR3: CASSPGRDSYNSPLHF. The CDR3 DNA follows: TGTGCCAGTAGCCCGGGGAGGGACTCCTATAATTCACCCCTCCACTTT.